This record covers a single TCR beta chain. Antigen specificity is unknown. The sample is drawn from a study of post-analysis software for immune sequencing data. The CDR3 is 13 amino acids. V shed 5 bases, J shed 0 bases, and the junction held 3 bases outside the gene matches. Germline CDR1 is SQVTM and CDR2 is ANQGSEA. Findings of the study overall: The study found TRBV5-6, TRBV5-1 and TRBV20-1 among four to six TRBV segments more frequent in patients than controls.

Unique molecular identifiers were present in the TCR beta cDNA libraries. T cells, about 0.95 to 10 million of them, yielded roughly 470,000 cDNA molecules. TCRdb fed the PCR reads into MiXCR, producing one record per CDR3 protein. The sample has hundreds of thousands of distinct CDR3 sequences, 30% seen once. What was sequenced was blood. The genes are TRBV29-1 and TRBJ1-2; 7 positions agree with TRBD1. This clonotype was sampled from a girl aged 5-17 years with multiple sclerosis. The CDR3 region has the DNA TGCAGCGTTCGACAGGGAGCTAACTATGGCTACACCTTC. Its translation is CSVRQGANYGYTF.